Below, one TCR beta chain is given with its context. This clonotype was detected only a few times. The antigen this receptor binds is unknown. Base qualities are missing; no much larger clone stands one base away. All donors were healthy Caucasians. Three pairs of female monozygotic twins, all aged about 18 to 30 years, made up the twin cohort. The RNA used for TCR libraries was isolated from peripheral blood mononuclear cells. The germline V gene encodes CDR1 SGHDT and CDR2 YYEEEE. The CDR3 goes from the cysteine to the phenylalanine over 13 residues. Only CDR3 DNA is held: 39 bases, read in frame from base 1. Trimming costs V 1 base and J 10 bases, and their ends lie 13 bases apart. Libraries came from 5' RACE. Sequencing used an Illumina HiSeq 2000. A universal primer binding site was introduced by template switching, and a unique molecular identifier was present in the final cDNA, enabling accurate counting of TCR cDNA molecules. First-strand cDNA for TCR alpha and beta chains was synthesized from specific primers in the conserved constant-segment region. Each cDNA library was double barcoded, with a SMART-Mk sample barcode plus Illumina barcodes, to control for contamination. TruSeq adapter sequences along with Illumina sample barcodes were introduced in two successive PCR steps. The TCR alpha and beta cDNA libraries were sequenced on the Illumina HiSeq platform using custom primers. Per the authors' processing: MiGEC processed the raw reads to extract unique molecular identifiers, while MiXCR was used to determine the CDR3 positions. For each individual, recombination models were inferred using an EM algorithm with the repgenHMM and IGoR tools. Shared clonotype analysis was performed with the tcR package in R, normalizing sharing by the product of cloneset sizes. To study raw recombination free of thymic and clonal selection effects, out-of-frame nonproductive sequences were analyzed. TCRdb ran its own pipeline on the public reads, namely fastp trimming at Q25 and MiXCR clone calling, and kept in-frame beta chains. Entries that share a CDR3 protein sequence are merged under the most common genes and DNA. V and J calls and clone size were set by TCRdb, not the authors. This sample holds 500,000 to 700,000 distinct CDR3 sequences; just over 7% were observed only once. Roughly 1.5% of the sample is taken by the ten largest.

This sample stems from a study of identical twins (dated by TCRdb to 2015 to 2016). Turning to the overall study: To test whether fetal clonotypes persist, the study used deep sequencing on TCR alpha and beta repertoires from monozygotic twins, unrelated adults of various ages, and cord blood. To rule out contamination, replicate twin experiments were performed at different times with different library preparation protocols. Study-level results and caveats: Conclusions relied on cross-sectional statistical analysis, since the same donors could not be followed over many years. Compared with coincidental sharing between unrelated individuals, out-of-frame TCR alpha sequences shared between twins had an excess of sequences with low generation probability. Zero-insertion analyses could be partly confounded by invariant T cells such as MAIT and iNKT, though diverse VJ usage argued against such confounding for most clonotypes. In monozygotic twins, recombination models systematically underestimated out-of-frame TCR alpha sharing, but the models matched the sharing seen between unrelated individuals. In beta out-of-frame sequences, excess twin sharing was weaker, because having fewer shared sequences lowered the signal-to-noise ratio. Abundant cord blood beta clonotypes carried fewer insertions; young adult naive repertoires showed a weaker similar trend, while memory repertoires showed none.

These data were also filed under a second study, of yellow fever vaccine responses in identical twins. The second investigation adds: The T cell response to vaccination in identical twins was reported by the authors to appear partly convergent and partly personalized. Focusing on identical twins, the study followed the T cell clones that responded to the vaccine, and did so with precision.

The source of this sequence is a woman younger than 35 in good health. The chain couples TRBV5-6 to TRBJ2-3; a tentative D match to TRBD2 spans 5 bases. The sequenced sample consisted of PBMCs. At the DNA level, the sequence is TGTGCCAGCAGCTTGAGCGGAAGCGGCCCGCAGTATTTT. Translation gives CASSLSGSGPQYF.